The sequence of this TCR beta chain was determined in a study of cytomegalovirus exposure and HLA in healthy donors. Study outcomes and limitations: Per a prior analysis, the majority of TCR beta V segments were productive roughly 87% or roughly 30% of the time. TCR beta chains associated with HLA were, in a later analysis, more clonally expanded than equally common others. Sequence variants that were highly shared formed a cluster that was likely a sequencing artifact. Accurate HLA-A and HLA-B prediction from TCR beta sequences was reported for most subjects.

Points on this clone: Its cognate antigen is unknown.

J was trimmed by 1 base and V by 2 bases; bases with no gene match: 18. CDR1 MNHEY and CDR2 SMNVEV come from the germline V gene (reference sequence). This CDR3 has 23 amino acids. 60 Vbeta and 13 Jbeta primers were used in PCR. The method was immunoSEQ multiplex PCR; TCRdb's version includes in-frame clones alone and lacks a portion of them. The data contain roughly 140,000 clones, 76% of them seen just once; the ten biggest clones take up roughly 1.8%. Input material: PBMCs. This clonotype was sampled from a woman aged 40 to 55 in good health and CMV-seronegative. The rearrangement uses TRBV27 and TRBJ2-3; 16 nucleotides match TRBD2. DNA for the CDR3: TGTGCCAGCAGTTTAAATTGGGGACTAGCGGGAGGGGGACATGTAGGGCGCACAGATACGCAGTATTTT. Its translation is CASSLNWGLAGGGHVGRTDTQYF.